This entry lists 2 T cell receptor beta chains sequenced from one sample in a study of beta chain features in type 1 diabetes. Expressed TCRB transcripts were sequenced, since all the RNA that had been isolated was reverse transcribed. Measured with immunoSEQ multiplex PCR; TCRdb has only the in-frame clones, and not every one. The sample shows hundreds of thousands of clones, about 17% of them seen only once. Sequencing input: naive CD4+ T cells from blood. Receptors were obtained from a woman younger than 35 in good health.

The chain joins TRBV15 to TRBJ2-1; 8 bases map to TRBD2. Trimming cost V 0 bases and J 0 bases; bases outside gene matches: 7. CDR3 size: 18 residues. CDR1 is LNHNV and CDR2 is YYDKDF in the germline V gene (reference sequence). In DNA, the CDR3 is TGTGCCACCAGCAGAGATAGCGGGGCGGAGAGCTCCTACAATGAGCAGTTCTTC. Protein: CATSRDSGAESSYNEQFF.

This chain joins TRBV5-1 and TRBJ2-1, with 8 bases identical to TRBD1. CDR1 and CDR2 (germline): SGHRS, YFSETQ. This CDR3 comprises 16 residues. With 0 bases clipped from V and 7 bases from J, the junction kept 9 bases outside the gene matches. DNA for the CDR3: TGCGCCAGCAGCTTGGGGATAGGACAGGGACTTAATGAGCAGTTCTTC. This translates into CASSLGIGQGLNEQFF. Looking up the rest from reference TRBV5-1 and TRBJ2-1 gives the full variable domain: KAGVTQTPRYLIKTRGQQVTLSCSPISGHRSVSWYQQTPGQGLQFLFEYFSETQRNKGNFPGRFSGRQFSNSRSEMNVSTLELGDSALYLCASSLGIGQGLNEQFFGPGTRLTVL.